The 31 T cell receptor beta chains listed next were all sequenced from one sample in a study of T cells in tumors after PD-1 blockade. Produced via immunoSEQ multiplex PCR; TCRdb's table is partial and in-frame only. Of around 50,000 clones detected, more than 70% appear once; the ten largest clones hold over 15%. Sample: PBMCs, taken before anti-PD-1 treatment. These receptors came from a human donor with basal cell carcinoma.

In DNA, the CDR3 is TGTGCCAGCAGCTTTGAGGAAACCGCGAACACCGGGGAGCTGTTTTTT. Its protein is CASSFEETANTGELFF. The genes are TRBV7-9 and TRBJ2-2; D remains ambiguous. V was trimmed by 3 bases and J by 0 bases, leaving 11 bases between them. The germline V gene has CDR1 SEHNR and CDR2 FQNEAQ (reference sequence). The CDR3 spans 16 residues.

The rearrangement uses TRBV29-1 and TRBJ2-7; a weak D match, TRBD1 (5 bases). Germline V gene sequence: CDR1 SQVTM, CDR2 ANQGSEA. V was pared by 0 bases and J by 4 bases, with 13 bases between. This CDR3 is built from 14 residues. CDR3 amino acids: CSVEDGSGPYEQYF. The CDR3 nucleotides read TGCAGCGTTGAAGATGGGTCAGGGCCATACGAGCAGTACTTC.

The genes are TRBV9 and TRBJ1-3; 9 bases align to TRBD1. V shed 5 bases and J 11 bases; nucleotides not matched to a gene: 8. Germline V CDR1 and CDR2: SGDLS, YYNGEE. The CDR3 is made up of 13 amino acids. CDR3 in DNA: TGTGCCAGCAGGCCGGGACAGGGACCTGCCATATATTTT. Translation gives CASRPGQGPAIYF.

V and J are TRBV3-1 (or the pseudogene TRBV3-2) and TRBJ2-7; weak D call: TRBD1 (6 bases). Germline CDR1 is LGHDT and CDR2 is YNNKEL (reference sequence). The CDR3 length is 14 residues. V lost 4 bases, J lost 0 bases, and 10 bases lay in between. Written as DNA, the CDR3 is TGTGCCAGCAGCCCCGGGGACACCTCCTACGAGCAGTACTTC. Protein product: CASSPGDTSYEQYF.

The gene calls are TRBV4-1 and TRBJ1-2; TRBD1 matches 8 bases. The CDR3 consists of 15 residues. The germline gives CDR1 MGHRA, CDR2 YSYEKL. J was trimmed by 5 bases and V by 3 bases; bases with no gene match: 8. The CDR3 region has the DNA TGCGCCAGCAGCCACTCGGGACAGGCTGGGTATGGCTACACCTTC. This sequence encodes CASSHSGQAGYGYTF.

By sample share, this clone is medium-sized. This chain connects TRBV5-6 to TRBJ1-5, with 7 nucleotides matching TRBD1. CDR1 SGHDT and CDR2 YYEEEE come from the germline V gene. CDR3 length: 15 residues. V shed 0 bases, J shed 5 bases, and the junction held 5 bases outside the gene matches. Written as DNA, the CDR3 is TGTGCCAGCAGCTTGGCGGGACAGACGCATCAGCCCCAGCATTTT. It specifies CASSLAGQTHQPQHF. Drawing the rest from reference TRBV5-6 and TRBJ1-5, the complete variable domain is DAGVTQSPTHLIKTRGQQVTLRCSPKSGHDTVSWYQQALGQGPQFIFQYYEEEERQRGNFPDRFSGHQFPNYSSELNVNALLLGDSALYLCASSLAGQTHQPQHFGDGTRLSIL.

In this sample, this clone turned up a few times. The chain couples TRBV7-9 to TRBJ2-7, with D possibly being TRBD1 (6 bases). Trimming pared 6 bases from V and 6 bases from J, leaving 15 bases between. The CDR3 spans 13 residues. Germline V gene data show CDR1 as SEHNR and CDR2 as FQNEAQ (reference sequence). In DNA form, the CDR3 reads TGTGCCAGCAGTGGGGGCAGGGCCAGCGAGCAGTACTTC. Encoded protein: CASSGGRASEQYF.

V usage is TRBV4-1 and J usage is TRBJ1-1; D is unclear. V dropped 1 base and J dropped 0 bases, with 9 bases sitting between them. Germline values: CDR1 MGHRA, CDR2 YSYEKL. The CDR3 covers 15 residues. The CDR3 nucleotides are TGCGCCAGCAGCCAAGCCCTCTTGGTGAACACTGAAGCTTTCTTT. It codes for CASSQALLVNTEAFF.

The J gene is TRBJ2-7, the V gene TRBV2, with D unresolved. Germline V gene data show CDR1 as SNHLY and CDR2 as FYNNEI. Trimming cost V 8 bases and J 3 bases, with 5 bases left between them. CDR3 length equals 10 residues. The CDR3 nucleotides read TGTGCCAGCGGGGACTACGAGCAGTACTTC. Amino acids: CASGDYEQYF.

This clone has just a few counts. The chain recombines TRBV6-6 with TRBJ1-1; 7 nucleotides agree with TRBD1. Looked up from germline, CDR1 is MNHNY and CDR2 is SVGAGI (reference sequence). V lost 4 bases to trimming and J lost 5 bases; unmatched junction nucleotides: 7. The CDR3 is made up of 14 amino acids. The chain's CDR3 is CASSSGQVITEAFF. The CDR3 nucleotides are TGTGCCAGCAGTTCCGGACAGGTGATTACTGAAGCTTTCTTT.

The chain combines TRBV7-6 with TRBJ2-7; D gene unclear. V shed 0 bases and J shed 2 bases, with 5 bases lying between them. This CDR3 has 13 residues. The germline CDR1 and CDR2 sequences are SGHVS and FNYEAQ. The CDR3 reads CASSLAQTYEQYF. The CDR3 DNA sequence: TGTGCCAGCAGCTTAGCTCAGACCTACGAGCAGTACTTC. Drawing the rest from reference TRBV7-6 and TRBJ2-7, the complete variable domain is GAGVSQSPRYKVTKRGQDVALRCDPISGHVSLYWYRQALGQGPEFLTYFNYEAQQDKSGLPNDRFSAERPEGSISTLTIQRTEQRDSAMYRCASSLAQTYEQYFGPGTRLTVT.

This sequence joins TRBV28 and TRBJ1-4; 10 positions match TRBD1. The length of the CDR3 is 18 residues. CDR1 is MDHEN and CDR2 is SYDVKM in the germline V gene. V lost 2 bases and J lost 1; bases outside the gene matches: 7. CDR3 sequence: CASSLAGTGDITNEKLFF. The CDR3 DNA follows: TGTGCCAGCAGTTTAGCCGGGACAGGGGATATAACTAATGAAAAACTGTTTTTT.

V gene TRBV5-1 combines with J gene TRBJ1-1; D is possibly TRBD1 (6 bases). The CDR3 loop spans 16 amino acids. The V gene's germline CDR1 is SGHRS and CDR2 YFSETQ. Trimming shortened V by 4 bases and J by 4 bases, and 20 bases separated the two germline ends. The CDR3 loop reads CASSQQGQREGTEAFF. The CDR3 region has the DNA TGCGCCAGCAGCCAACAGGGTCAAAGGGAGGGCACTGAAGCTTTCTTT.

In DNA form, the CDR3 reads TGTGCCAGCGAATCGGGACAGGGGTACGAGCAGTACTTC. Protein product: CASESGQGYEQYF. This sequence joins TRBV2 and TRBJ2-7; the match to TRBD1 covers 10 bases. CDR3 length: 13 residues. Per the germline V gene, CDR1 is SNHLY and CDR2 is FYNNEI. V lost 8 bases, J lost 4 bases, and 5 bases stayed unmatched. Full variable domain (missing parts from reference TRBV2 and TRBJ2-7): EPEVTQTPSHQVTQMGQEVILRCVPISNHLYFYWYRQILGQKVEFLVSFYNNEISEKSEIFDDQFSVERPDGSNFTLKIRSTKLEDSAMYFCASESGQGYEQYFGPGTRLTVT.

The chain is built from TRBV25-1 and TRBJ2-1; the D is unclear. This CDR3 spans 11 amino acids. CDR1 MGHDK and CDR2 SYGVNS come from the germline V gene. The V and J ends lost 4 bases and 4 bases respectively, with 2 bases between them. DNA of the CDR3: TGTGCCAGCAGTGGGTACAATGAGCAGTTCTTC. This gives the protein CASSGYNEQFF.

V and J are TRBV5-1 and TRBJ1-2; D is unresolved. Germline CDR1 reads SGHRS; CDR2 reads YFSETQ. V shed 4 bases and J shed 4 bases, with 11 bases lying between them. There are 13 residues in the CDR3. CDR3 coding DNA: TGCGCCAGCAGCCCAGAGACCGCCTATGGCTACACCTTC. Protein sequence: CASSPETAYGYTF.

The chain has TRBV19 and TRBJ1-2; 9 positions agree with TRBD1. The CDR3 extends over 15 amino acids. Unmatched junction bases numbered 10, after V lost 4 bases and J lost 7 bases. Germline CDR1 reads LNHDA; CDR2 reads SQIVND (reference sequence). CDR3 DNA: TGTGCCAGTAGTAACCGGGACAGGGACGTACTTGGCTACACCTTC. It translates to CASSNRDRDVLGYTF.

This clone was detected once. The rearrangement uses TRBV3-1 (or the pseudogene TRBV3-2) and TRBJ2-4, with TRBD2 matching over 7 bases. CDR1 is LGHDT and CDR2 is YNNKEL in the germline V gene (reference sequence). The CDR3 extends over 16 amino acids. With 8 bases clipped from V and 0 bases from J, the junction kept 10 bases outside the gene matches. For the CDR3, the DNA is TGTGCCAGCGAGGCTAGGGAGGGGCTAGCCAAAAACATTCAGTACTTC. Protein sequence: CASEAREGLAKNIQYF.

The chain employs TRBV15 and TRBJ2-5; D is unclear. V was clipped by 5 bases and J by 4 bases, with 14 bases between them. CDR3 size: 14 residues. The germline V gene encodes CDR1 LNHNV and CDR2 YYDKDF (reference sequence). The CDR3 sequence: CATSGSGRRETQYF. The DNA of the CDR3 is TGTGCCACCAGCGGCTCCGGCCGCCGAGAGACCCAGTACTTC. The entire variable domain, with the rest obtained from reference TRBV15 and TRBJ2-5, is as follows: DAMVIQNPRYQVTQFGKPVTLSCSQTLNHNVMYWYQQKSSQAPKLLFHYYDKDFNNEADTPDNFQSRRPNTSFCFLDIRSPGLGDTAMYLCATSGSGRRETQYFGPGTRLLVL.

The chain is built from TRBV5-1 and TRBJ1-3; no clear D. Per the germline V gene, CDR1 is SGHRS and CDR2 is YFSETQ. This CDR3 comprises 17 residues. V lost 0 bases and J lost 0, with 13 bases in between. CDR3 in DNA: TGCGCCAGCAGCTTGGGTCGAGGACTCAGCTCTGGAAACACCATATATTTT. Its protein is CASSLGRGLSSGNTIYF.

The rearrangement links TRBV28 to TRBJ2-1, with D unresolved. V was pared by 2 bases and J by 0 bases, with 14 bases between. Per germline, CDR1 MDHEN and CDR2 SYDVKM. The CDR3 runs 17 residues. CDR3 nucleotides: TGTGCCAGCAGTTTACCCGCCGCTATGAGCTCCTACAATGAGCAGTTCTTC. Its protein is CASSLPAAMSSYNEQFF.

The chain joins TRBV5-4 to TRBJ2-6; D not resolved. The CDR3 runs to 15 residues. Deletions cut 1 base from V and 2 bases from J, with 7 bases between. Germline assignment: CDR1 SGHNT and CDR2 YYREEE (reference sequence). In DNA form, the CDR3 reads TGTGCCAGCAGCTTGATGGCTACTGGGGCCAACGTCCTGACTTTC. It encodes CASSLMATGANVLTF.

This clone occurred many times. Additional DNA sequences in this sample encode the identical CDR3. This chain uses TRBV2 with TRBJ2-5; a possible D gene is TRBD2 (6 bases). Per germline, CDR1 SNHLY and CDR2 FYNNEI. Between the trimmed V and J ends, which lost 2 bases and 5 bases, there was a span of 12 bases. This CDR3 region has 14 residues. CDR3 loop: CASSESSGRETQYF. The CDR3 coding sequence is TGTGCCAGCAGTGAATCGAGTGGGAGGGAGACCCAGTACTTC.

The rearrangement joins TRBV27 to TRBJ1-2; 10 nucleotides line up with TRBD1. CDR3 length: 15 residues. V gave up 1 base and J gave up 8 bases; unmatched junction bases: 7. Germline CDR1 MNHEY, CDR2 SMNVEV (reference sequence). The CDR3: CASSLLGQGLFGYTF. CDR3 nucleotide sequence: TGTGCCAGCAGTTTATTGGGACAGGGGTTGTTCGGCTACACCTTC.

The chain is built from TRBV5-4 and TRBJ1-2; TRBD1 matches at 8 bases. CDR3 length equals 17 residues. Germline lookup yields CDR1 SGHNT and CDR2 YYREEE (reference sequence). The V segment lost 4 bases and the J segment 4 bases; nucleotides outside the gene matches: 15. The CDR3 coding sequence is TGTGCCAGCAGCCAATCAACCCAGGCACAGGGGGTCTATGGCTACACCTTC. This translates into CASSQSTQAQGVYGYTF.

This chain joins TRBV27 and TRBJ2-1; 10 nucleotides line up with TRBD2. CDR1 and CDR2 from the germline V gene are MNHEY and SMNVEV (reference sequence). J gave up 8 bases and V 1 base, and 8 bases lay outside the gene matches. The CDR3 sequence is 16 residues long. CDR3 nucleotide sequence: TGTGCCAGCAGTTTATTTGGAGCGGGAGGGTTGGATGAGCAGTTCTTC. This codes for CASSLFGAGGLDEQFF.

The chain has TRBV12-3 or TRBV12-4 and TRBJ2-7; TRBD1 might be the D (5 bases). V dropped 6 bases and J dropped 2 bases, with 8 bases sitting between them. CDR3 length: 12 residues. CDR3 in amino acids: CASSKGTYEQYF. The CDR3 nucleotides are TGTGCCAGCAGCAAGGGGACCTACGAGCAGTACTTC.

This clone is labeled large. V and J are TRBV27 and TRBJ1-1, with no clear D. Germline CDR1 and CDR2: MNHEY and SMNVEV (reference sequence). Trimming took off 5 bases at V and 1 base at J, with 14 bases between the two ends. This CDR3 contains 15 residues. The CDR3 DNA sequence: TGTGCCAGCAGTCCGCTCTGGGGTGCGAACACTGAAGCTTTCTTT. Protein sequence: CASSPLWGANTEAFF.

J is TRBJ1-3 and V is TRBV14, with D possibly matching TRBD1 (6 bases). Germline V gene sequence: CDR1 SGHDN, CDR2 FVKESK. V gave up 0 bases and J gave up 7 bases, with 19 bases separating them. The CDR3 is 17 amino acids. The CDR3 nucleotides are TGTGCCAGCAGCCAAGATTCCGTAATCTGGGGGCGCAACACCATATATTTT. It codes for CASSQDSVIWGRNTIYF. Full variable domain (rest looked up from reference TRBV14 and TRBJ1-3): EAGVTQFPSHSVIEKGQTVTLRCDPISGHDNLYWYRRVMGKEIKFLLHFVKESKQDESGMPNNRFLAERTGGTYSTLKVQPAELEDSGVYFCASSQDSVIWGRNTIYFGEGSWLTVV.

CDR3 nucleotide sequence: TGCAGCGCCGCGGGGGGGGGCAATCAGCCCCAGCATTTT. It specifies CSAAGGGNQPQHF. The chain combines TRBV29-1 with TRBJ1-5, with D perhaps matching TRBD1 (5 bases). The CDR3 has 13 amino acids. Germline V gene lookup returns CDR1 SQVTM and CDR2 ANQGSEA. Trimming removed 7 bases at V and 2 bases at J, with 12 bases between.

The chain combines TRBV6-2 or TRBV6-3 with TRBJ2-2; D may be TRBD1 or TRBD2 (6 bases each). V dropped 4 bases and J dropped 6 bases, with 12 bases sitting between them. The CDR3 has 14 amino acids. Germline V CDR1 and CDR2: MNHEY, SVGEGT. CDR3 residues: CASSSRGGAGELFF. The CDR3 DNA reads TGTGCCAGCAGTTCCAGGGGCGGGGCCGGGGAGCTGTTTTTT.